The entry that follows covers one TCR beta chain sequence. Its target is not known. The sample is drawn from a study of T cell repertoires in cytomegalovirus infection. Regarding the study as a whole: Within the response measured ex vivo, HLA-C-restricted CMV-specific TCR beta clonotypes were dominant.

Each CDR3 protein is one row after TCRdb ran MiXCR on the reads. The sample carries about 530,000 distinct CDR3 sequences, approximately 25% recorded once. Germline V lookup: CDR1 MGHRA, CDR2 YSYEKL. The V segment lost 1 base and the J segment 4 bases; nucleotides outside the gene matches: 8. The CDR3 totals 17 residues. This chain uses TRBV4-1 with TRBJ2-4, with 9 bases identical to TRBD2. Sequences were obtained from PBMCs. This sequence was found in a human donor in good health (CMV status not recorded). Some clones in this sample may be carry-over from other donors' samples. The CDR3 here is CASSQAWASGNKNIQYF. The CDR3 region has the DNA TGCGCCAGCAGCCAAGCGTGGGCTAGCGGGAATAAAAACATTCAGTACTTC.